These T cell receptor beta chains were read from a single sample in a study of OX40 agonist ivuxolimab in advanced cancers. The table came from immunoSEQ multiplex PCR; TCRdb's copy has only in-frame clones and leaves some out. The sample lists more than 90,000 clones; 70% to 85% were seen once. The material was CD4+ or CD8+ T cells sorted from blood, obtained in a trial of the OX40 agonist ivuxolimab. All receptors come from an adult with an advanced solid tumor such as melanoma, head and neck, liver or kidney cancer. The CDR3 runs from the conserved cysteine through the conserved F or W. The order of the fields is D gene, V gene, clone size, J gene, CDR3 DNA, CDR3 protein. D genes are given only for firm matches. Clone size, where shown, is once, few, many, or a class for clones that have expanded.

TRBD2	TRBV7-2	NA	TRBJ2-7	TGTGCCAGCAGTGAGACGGGACTAGCGGGTGGGAGGGGCGAGCAGTACTTC	CASSETGLAGGRGEQYF
NA	TRBV11-3	NA	TRBJ2-3	TGTGCCAGCAGCTTAAGGTCTCCGCAAGATACGCAGTATTTT	CASSLRSPQDTQYF
TRBD1	TRBV19	NA	TRBJ1-4	TGTGCCAGTAGTAACGGACAGGTCTCAACTAATGAAAAACTGTTTTTT	CASSNGQVSTNEKLFF
NA	TRBV5-1	NA	TRBJ2-1	TGCGCCAGCAGCTTGCACAATGAGCAGTTCTTC	CASSLHNEQFF
TRBD2	TRBV2	NA	TRBJ2-3	TGTGCCAGCAGTGAAGGCGGACTAGCGGGAGATCCAGATACGCAGTATTTT	CASSEGGLAGDPDTQYF
NA	TRBV19	NA	TRBJ2-7	TGTGCCAGTAGTCTACAGTTGGACGTCTACGAGCAGTACTTC	CASSLQLDVYEQYF
NA	TRBV9	NA	TRBJ2-6	TGTGCCAGCAGCGAAGGGGGGATCTCTGGGGCCAACGTCCTGACTTTC	CASSEGGISGANVLTF
NA	TRBV21-1	NA	TRBJ1-2	TGTGCCAGCAGCATCGGTACAGGGAGGTTGAGATGTGGCTACACCTTC	CASSIGTGRLRCGYTF
NA	TRBV19	NA	TRBJ1-5	TGTGCCAGTACCAAGTCTCTTCTCGGGGGCAATCAGCCCCAGCATTTT	CASTKSLLGGNQPQHF
NA	TRBV7-9	NA	TRBJ2-1	TGTGCCAGCAGGTCCCTCGGGGAGGCAAATCACAATGAGCAGTTCTTC	CASRSLGEANHNEQFF
NA	TRBV12-5	NA	TRBJ1-4	TGTGCTAGTGGTTTTGGGGGAAATGAAAAACTGTTTTTT	CASGFGGNEKLFF
TRBD1	TRBV9	NA	TRBJ1-2	TGTGCCAGCAGCGGACAGGGGGCGGGAAACTATGGCTACACCTTC	CASSGQGAGNYGYTF
NA	TRBV7-9	NA	TRBJ1-1	TGTGCCAGCAGCTTAATGGCGATGAACACTGAAGCTTTCTTT	CASSLMAMNTEAFF
TRBD1	TRBV7-3	NA	TRBJ2-7	TGTGCCAGCAGCTGGGGACAGGGGCGCTACGAGCAGTACTTC	CASSWGQGRYEQYF
NA	TRBV6-6	NA	TRBJ2-7	TGTGCCAGCAACAGCGGCCCGGGAAGGGGGCAGTACTTC	CASNSGPGRGQYF
NA	TRBV6-1	once	TRBJ1-5	TGTGCCAGCAGTGACAATTCCGCTGACCGCCTAAAGCCCCAGCATTTT	CASSDNSADRLKPQHF
NA	TRBV30	NA	TRBJ1-6	TGTGCCTGGAGTTGGGGGGAAGGGCCCCTCCACTTT	CAWSWGEGPLHF
NA	TRBV29-1	NA	TRBJ1-1	TGCAGCGTTGAAAACTGGATATTAGGGTATGAAGCTTTCTTT	CSVENWILGYEAFF
TRBD2	TRBV6-6	few	TRBJ2-1	TGTGCCAGCAGTTATGGGACTAGCGGGAAGGATGAGCAGTTCTTC	CASSYGTSGKDEQFF
NA	TRBV6-6	NA	TRBJ1-2	TGTGCCAGCAGTTCCCTTGGTCCAGCTAACTATGGCTACACCTTC	CASSSLGPANYGYTF
NA	TRBV5-5	once	TRBJ2-2	TGTGCCAGCAGCTTGGTGGGGCCCGGGGAGCTGTTTTTT	CASSLVGPGELFF
TRBD2	TRBV2	NA	TRBJ2-1	TGTGCCAGCGTCGGTCCCGGGGGGGACAATGAGCAGTTCTTC	CASVGPGGDNEQFF
TRBD1	TRBV27	NA	TRBJ1-1	TGTGCCAGCAGTCCACACAGGGGCCCAGAGAGTACTGAAGCTTTCTTT	CASSPHRGPESTEAFF
TRBD1	TRBV7-9	NA	TRBJ1-2	TGTGCCAGCAGCCTTGACAGGGTCTCAGCTGGCTACACCTTC	CASSLDRVSAGYTF
TRBD2	TRBV9	NA	TRBJ2-7	TGTGCCAGCAGCGTAGACGGAGCGGGGGGTGCCTACGAGCAGTACTTC	CASSVDGAGGAYEQYF
TRBD1	TRBV9	NA	TRBJ2-2	TGTGCCAGCAGCCCCACACGGGACAGGGAAGGGACCGGGGAGCTGTTTTTT	CASSPTRDREGTGELFF
NA	TRBV18	NA	TRBJ1-4	TGTGCCAGCTCACCCTTACCGGGACACCAGAATGAAAAACTGTTTTTT	CASSPLPGHQNEKLFF
NA	TRBV19	few	TRBJ2-1	TGTGCCAGCCGGGGGCCCATTTCCTACAATGAGCAGTTCTTC	CASRGPISYNEQFF
TRBD1	TRBV5-1	NA	TRBJ1-4	TGCGCCAGCAGCCGGGGGGGACAGGAATATGAAAAACTGTTTTTT	CASSRGGQEYEKLFF
NA	TRBV7-8	NA	TRBJ1-4	TGTGCCAGCAGCTTAAAAAGGGCAGGCCTAAATGAAAAACTGTTTTTT	CASSLKRAGLNEKLFF
NA	TRBV29-1	NA	TRBJ1-1	TGCAGCGTGCACAATAGGGCGGAAGCTTTCTTT	CSVHNRAEAFF
TRBD2	TRBV19	NA	TRBJ2-7	TGTGCCAGTAGTATACGGGGGACTACCTACGAGCAGTACTTC	CASSIRGTTYEQYF
TRBD1	TRBV7-2	NA	TRBJ1-2	TGTGCCAGCAGCCCAGGACAGGGAGACTTCTATGGCTACACCTTC	CASSPGQGDFYGYTF
TRBD1	TRBV5-1	NA	TRBJ2-7	TGCGCCAGCAGCCCCTCGGACAGGGGGCTAGGATACCTGTACGAGCAGTACTTC	CASSPSDRGLGYLYEQYF
TRBD2	TRBV6-5	NA	TRBJ2-2	TGTGCCAGCAGTATGGGAGGGGTCGGGGAGCTGTTTTTT	CASSMGGVGELFF
TRBD1	TRBV4-2	NA	TRBJ1-4	TGTGCCAGCAGCCTTCGACAGGGGGGCACTAATGAAAAACTGTTTTTT	CASSLRQGGTNEKLFF
NA	TRBV2	NA	TRBJ1-1	TGTGCCAGCAGTGAAGCGTCAGGGTACACTGAAGCTTTCTTT	CASSEASGYTEAFF
TRBD2	TRBV4-2	NA	TRBJ2-3	TGTGCCAGCAGCCAAGACAGTGGGGGGGGAATGGGAGATACGCAGTATTTT	CASSQDSGGGMGDTQYF
NA	TRBV11-3	NA	TRBJ2-1	TGTGCCAGCAGCTCGGGGGGCTATGAGCAGTTCTTC	CASSSGGYEQFF
NA	TRBV2	NA	TRBJ1-3	TGTGCCAGCACTGAGGGTGGCTCTGGAAACACCATATATTTT	CASTEGGSGNTIYF
NA	TRBV11-2	NA	TRBJ2-7	TGTGCCAGCAGCTTAGGGGGCCCCTACGAGCAGTACTTC	CASSLGGPYEQYF
TRBD1	TRBV5-6	NA	TRBJ1-2	TGTGCCAGCAGCCCGGACAGGCCCTTCTATGGCTACACCTTC	CASSPDRPFYGYTF
TRBD1	TRBV5-1	once	TRBJ1-1	TGCGCCAGCAGCCTGACCGGGACAGGGACCATGAACACTGAAGCTTTCTTT	CASSLTGTGTMNTEAFF
NA	TRBV18	NA	TRBJ2-3	TGTGCCAGCTCCCTAAATCGAGCGGGCACAGATACGCAGTATTTT	CASSLNRAGTDTQYF
NA	TRBV7-2	NA	TRBJ1-5	TGTGCCAGCAGCTTAGAATACAGGGAGTACAATCAGCCCCAGCATTTT	CASSLEYREYNQPQHF
NA	TRBV2	NA	TRBJ1-5	TGTGCCAGCGGTGGACGGGGTAGGGATCAGCCCCAGCATTTT	CASGGRGRDQPQHF
NA	TRBV5-1	NA	TRBJ2-4	TGCGCCAGCAGCTTGTCACCCGCCACCAAAAACATTCAGTACTTC	CASSLSPATKNIQYF
NA	TRBV7-3	NA	TRBJ1-5	TGTGCCAGCAGCTTACAAGACGGTCAGCCCCAGCATTTT	CASSLQDGQPQHF
NA	TRBV5-1	NA	TRBJ1-2	TGCGCCAGCAGCTTGGAAGCGCGGGCTAACTATGGCTACACCTTC	CASSLEARANYGYTF
NA	TRBV7-9	once	TRBJ2-7	TGTGCCAGCAGCTCGCCCTCAAAGGGCGAGCAGTACTTC	CASSSPSKGEQYF
NA	TRBV7-2	NA	TRBJ2-5	TGTGCCAGCAGCTTATGGGCAGGCAGACAAGAGACCCAGTACTTC	CASSLWAGRQETQYF